These 21 T cell receptor beta chains originate from one sample sequenced in a study of monozygotic twins with cystic fibrosis. The protocol was immunoSEQ multiplex PCR, while the TCRdb copy is restricted to in-frame clones and leaves out a portion. This sample yields 25,000 to 35,000 clones, of which around four fifths are seen a single time; about 1% belongs to the top ten. The sample comprised blood. These TCRs come from a girl aged 2 to 9 with cystic fibrosis.

This rearrangement joins TRBV11-2 to TRBJ2-3; D is ambiguous. Germline V lookup: CDR1 SGHAT, CDR2 FQNNGV. The CDR3 loop spans 13 amino acids. The V end was cut by 3 bases, the J end by 6 bases, with 10 bases between. CDR3 amino acids: CASSFLSGDTQYF. The CDR3 DNA reads TGTGCCAGCAGCTTTCTGTCTGGGGATACGCAGTATTTT.

This clone was counted between two and nine times. V is TRBV6-5 and J is TRBJ1-1, with TRBD1 as a possible D gene (5 bases). Trimming cost V 6 bases and J 10 bases, with 21 bases left between them. The CDR3 has 14 residues. CDR1 is MNHEY, CDR2 SVGAGI, per germline. The CDR3 DNA is TGTGCCAGCAGCCTCATAGGAGGGGAGGGTAGAGCTTTCTTT. It yields the protein CASSLIGGEGRAFF.

This clone appeared a few times. The chain carries TRBV11-2 and TRBJ1-1, with D unclear. Germline assignment: CDR1 SGHAT and CDR2 FQNNGV. The CDR3 consists of 13 residues. Trimming cost V 2 bases and J 1 base, with 5 bases left between them. The CDR3 loop reads CASSLSWNTEAFF. In DNA, the CDR3 is TGTGCCAGCAGCTTAAGTTGGAACACTGAAGCTTTCTTT.

The J gene is TRBJ2-7, the V gene TRBV9, with TRBD2 as a possible D gene (6 bases). CDR1 is SGDLS and CDR2 is YYNGEE in the germline V gene. V was cut by 0 bases and J by 3 bases, with 16 bases left in between. The CDR3 loop spans 16 amino acids. The CDR3 region has the DNA TGTGCCAGCAGCGTAGAGAAGCGGGTCCCACTCTACGAGCAGTACTTC. Its protein is CASSVEKRVPLYEQYF.

The CDR3 loop reads CAIHAGNNGAFF. CDR3 coding DNA: TGTGCTATCCATGCAGGCAACAACGGAGCTTTCTTT. The rearrangement links TRBV19 to TRBJ1-1; no firm D call. Germline CDR1 and CDR2: LNHDA and SQIVND (reference sequence). This CDR3 has 12 amino acids.

The chain carries TRBV20-1 and TRBJ1-4; D gene unclear. Per the germline V gene, CDR1 is DFQATT and CDR2 is SNEGSKA (reference sequence). V dropped 6 bases and J dropped 8 bases, with 10 bases sitting between them. The CDR3 length is 11 residues. The CDR3 nucleotides read TGCAGTGCCTCGACGGGGGAAAAACTGTTTTTT. Its translation: CSASTGEKLFF.

The genes are TRBV5-1 and TRBJ2-1; perhaps TRBD1 as D (6 bases). Germline CDR1 SGHRS, CDR2 YFSETQ. The CDR3 is 19 residues long. Between the trimmed V and J ends, which lost 0 bases and 7 bases, there was a span of 26 bases. This CDR3 is CASSLDPRGSPYIGNEQFF. DNA for the CDR3: TGCGCCAGCAGCTTGGACCCCAGGGGTAGCCCCTACATCGGTAATGAGCAGTTCTTC.

The rearrangement uses TRBV18 and TRBJ1-5; tentative D call: TRBD1 (5 bases). This CDR3 is 18 amino acids long. Germline CDR1 is KGHSH and CDR2 is LQKENI. The V gene lost 3 bases and the J gene lost 6 bases, with 24 bases spanning the gap. The CDR3 here is CASSPSGPQIGSSQPQHF. CDR3 DNA sequence: TGTGCCAGCTCACCGTCGGGACCCCAGATAGGATCATCTCAGCCCCAGCATTTT.

This chain connects TRBV6-5 to TRBJ2-3; TRBD2 matches 8 bases. With V trimmed by 5 bases and J by 8 bases, 12 bases remained unmatched. The germline CDR1 and CDR2 sequences are MNHEY and SVGAGI. CDR3 size: 15 residues. This CDR3 reads CASSPTSAGGGTQYF. The DNA for the CDR3 is TGTGCCAGCAGTCCAACTAGCGCGGGAGGCGGTACGCAGTATTTT.

This chain joins TRBV18 and TRBJ2-3; D gene unclear. The length of the CDR3 is 13 residues. V lost 3 bases and J lost 0, with 4 bases in between. Germline V gene lookup returns CDR1 KGHSH and CDR2 LQKENI. DNA for the CDR3: TGTGCCAGCTCACCGATTAGCACAGATACGCAGTATTTT. Protein sequence: CASSPISTDTQYF.

The CDR3 is CASSLKRSTGELFF. CDR3 in DNA: TGTGCCAGCAGCTTAAAGCGCAGCACCGGGGAGCTGTTTTTT. The V and J genes are TRBV11-3 and TRBJ2-2; D call uncertain. CDR1 and CDR2 from the germline V gene are SGHNT and YENEEA. The length of the CDR3 is 14 residues. V dropped 2 bases and J dropped 4 bases, with 8 bases sitting between them.

V is TRBV2 and J is TRBJ1-1; D is uncertain. The ends were cut back, 4 bases at V and 0 bases at J, with 6 bases in the middle. CDR1 and CDR2 (germline): SNHLY, FYNNEI. The CDR3 runs 13 residues. The CDR3 here is CASSVYMNTEAFF. In nucleotides, the CDR3 is TGTGCCAGCAGTGTTTACATGAACACTGAAGCTTTCTTT. Complete variable domain (other parts from reference TRBV2 and TRBJ1-1): EPEVTQTPSHQVTQMGQEVILRCVPISNHLYFYWYRQILGQKVEFLVSFYNNEISEKSEIFDDQFSVERPDGSNFTLKIRSTKLEDSAMYFCASSVYMNTEAFFGQGTRLTVV.

This clone was seen a handful of times. The V call is TRBV29-1, the J call TRBJ1-4, with 7 bases identical to TRBD1. Per germline, CDR1 SQVTM and CDR2 ANQGSEA. The CDR3 has 13 residues. The ends lost 2 bases at V and 8 bases at J; junction bases unmatched: 5. CDR3 residues: CSVESEQGEKLFF. In nucleotides, the CDR3 is TGCAGCGTTGAATCGGAACAGGGGGAAAAACTGTTTTTT.

This rearrangement joins TRBV29-1 to TRBJ2-7; D gene unclear. CDR1 and CDR2 from the germline V gene are SQVTM and ANQGSEA. Between the trimmed V and J ends, which lost 4 bases and 0 bases, there was a span of 10 bases. The CDR3 sequence is 13 residues long. CDR3 sequence reads: CSVGFGSSYEQYF. In nucleotides, the CDR3 is TGCAGCGTTGGTTTCGGTAGCTCCTACGAGCAGTACTTC.

The V and J genes are TRBV15 and TRBJ1-1; no clear D gene. The V end was cut by 0 bases, the J end by 0 bases, with 2 bases between. This CDR3 contains 13 residues. Germline assignment: CDR1 LNHNV and CDR2 YYDKDF (reference sequence). In DNA, the CDR3 is TGTGCCACCAGCAGAGATTTGAACACTGAAGCTTTCTTT. This encodes CATSRDLNTEAFF. The full variable domain, with the rest looked up from reference TRBV15 and TRBJ1-1, is DAMVIQNPRYQVTQFGKPVTLSCSQTLNHNVMYWYQQKSSQAPKLLFHYYDKDFNNEADTPDNFQSRRPNTSFCFLDIRSPGLGDTAMYLCATSRDLNTEAFFGQGTRLTVV.

This sequence joins TRBV11-2 and TRBJ2-2; 13 bases are shared with TRBD2. Germline values: CDR1 SGHAT, CDR2 FQNNGV. This CDR3 region has 16 residues. Unmatched junction bases numbered 5, after V lost 2 bases and J lost 8 bases. CDR3 protein: CASSLRTSGSAGELFF. In DNA form, the CDR3 reads TGTGCCAGCAGCTTAAGGACTAGCGGGAGTGCTGGGGAGCTGTTTTTT.

The V and J genes are TRBV6-1 and TRBJ1-5, with no clear D. The CDR3 totals 15 residues. CDR1 and CDR2 from the germline V gene are MNHNS and SASEGT. V lost 0 bases, J lost 1 base, and 7 bases lay in between. The CDR3 region has the DNA TGTGCCAGCAGTGAAGCGCTTTCGAGCAATCAGCCCCAGCATTTT. Amino acids: CASSEALSSNQPQHF.

The chain joins TRBV28 to TRBJ1-2; no firm D call. With 3 bases removed from V and 1 base from J, the gap between germline ends came to 3 bases. CDR1 and CDR2 (germline): MDHEN, SYDVKM. This CDR3 has 12 amino acids. CDR3 nucleotide sequence: TGTGCCAGCAGTTTTGGTAACTATGGCTACACCTTC. This encodes CASSFGNYGYTF.

The chain combines TRBV4-1 with TRBJ2-7; no clear D. CDR1 is MGHRA and CDR2 is YSYEKL in the germline V gene. This CDR3 region has 20 residues. Trimming left V 1 base short and J 2 bases short, with 27 bases between. DNA for the CDR3: TGCGCCAGCAGCCAAGCTTTCCTAGGGTCGATTCCTCTAATAGCCTACGAGCAGTACTTC. It specifies CASSQAFLGSIPLIAYEQYF.

The table lists this clone with a count of one. The chain carries TRBV6-1 and TRBJ2-5; D may be TRBD2 (6 bases). V was shortened by 6 bases and J by 4 bases, with 15 bases between the two germline ends. The CDR3 has 14 amino acids. From germline, CDR1 is MNHNS and CDR2 SASEGT. The CDR3 spells CASSFRGIRETQYF. The CDR3 DNA sequence: TGTGCCAGCAGCTTCCGCGGGATAAGAGAGACCCAGTACTTC.

CDR3 coding DNA: TGTGCCACAAGTCCGGGACAGGGTGACACCGGGGAGCTGTTTTTT. Its protein is CATSPGQGDTGELFF. V usage is TRBV15 and J usage is TRBJ2-2; 9 positions match TRBD1. The CDR3 consists of 15 residues. Germline V gives CDR1 LNHNV, CDR2 YYDKDF (reference sequence). V gave up 9 bases and J gave up 3 bases; unmatched junction bases: 8.